These T cell receptor beta chains were read from a single sample in a study of cytomegalovirus exposure and HLA in healthy donors. Assay: immunoSEQ multiplex PCR; the TCRdb copy retains only in-frame clones and omits some. The sample carries about 160,000 clones, 70% to 85% recorded once. Sequenced: PBMCs. These receptors all come from a man aged 45-65 years in good health and CMV-seropositive. CDR3s include the opening cysteine and the closing phenylalanine or tryptophan.

j_call v_call cdr3_aa
TRBJ1-4 TRBV5-1 CASSQKTGGDEKLFF
TRBJ1-3 TRBV9 CASSVGPFRSGNTIYF
TRBJ2-1 TRBV18 CASTGFSLTSGGAQNNEQFF
TRBJ1-1 TRBV28 CASSFFGGAGTEAFF
TRBJ2-5 TRBV7-6 CASSFQGWGTQYF
TRBJ1-3 TRBV19 CASSVTMVPTGTGTGNTIYF
TRBJ1-1 TRBV4-3 CASSQVTGKVDTEAFF
TRBJ1-5 TRBV6-1 CASSEWGVQPQHF
TRBJ2-3 TRBV27 CASSLEAASTDTQYF
TRBJ2-7 TRBV6-5 CASSYAGNYEQYF
TRBJ1-2 TRBV30 CAWSRELIYGYTF
TRBJ1-5 TRBV11-2 CASSPTIPGGGSNQPQHF
TRBJ2-5 TRBV27 CASSSVLQETQYF
TRBJ1-5 TRBV30 CAWSGTQGQPQHF
TRBJ1-2 TRBV5-4 CASSLKSVTGDGYTF
TRBJ1-1 TRBV6-4 CASSPGMNTEAFF
TRBJ2-6 TRBV29-1 CSIQTVSGANVLTF
TRBJ2-7 TRBV19 CASSMRAFSYEQYF
TRBJ2-3 TRBV4-1 CASSQDPRTDTQYF
TRBJ1-5 TRBV6-1 CASRGQGRRNQPQHF
TRBJ1-2 TRBV5-1 CASSPDGQGYGYTF
TRBJ1-1 TRBV5-5 CASSPGVVWKGTEAFF
TRBJ1-1 TRBV5-1 CASSRTGQGVNTEAFF
TRBJ1-1 TRBV6-5 CASETEGNTEAFF
TRBJ1-4 TRBV18 CASSPGATNEKLFF
TRBJ2-1 TRBV11-2 CASSFRWTSGGVNEQFF
TRBJ1-4 TRBV7-9 CASSTSSDLANEKLFF
TRBJ2-2 TRBV28 CASSLLWEGVDVGTGELFF
TRBJ1-1 TRBV7-9 CASSSLIGTENTEAFF
TRBJ1-1 TRBV11-2 CASSHDREAFF
TRBJ1-1 TRBV9 CASSLTQWNTEAFF
TRBJ1-1 TRBV5-1 CASSLVVGGGTEAFF
TRBJ1-4 TRBV2 CASRETGVGEKLFF
TRBJ1-2 TRBV5-1 CASRPGQGWGGYTF
TRBJ1-3 TRBV18 CASSPQIQDGNTIYF
TRBJ2-2 TRBV5-1 CASSWGLGSTGELFF
TRBJ1-1 TRBV18 CASSPTSGGYAEAFF
TRBJ2-7 TRBV6-1 CASSDGLGTYEQYF
TRBJ2-1 TRBV19 CASSIVSVAGGGEQFF
TRBJ1-3 TRBV30 CAWRTTGGGNTIYF
TRBJ1-2 TRBV19 CASVDRGQNYGYTF
TRBJ2-5 TRBV11-2 CASSPRVRAEETQYF
TRBJ1-1 TRBV10-2 CASSGQGRKNPRLNTEAFF